This T cell receptor (beta chain) was retrieved from a study of T cell responses to AZD1222 COVID-19 vaccine. Clones were sequenced by immunoSEQ multiplex PCR, and TCRdb holds only the in-frame ones, with some missing. The table lists some 180,000 clones, 80% to 95% of them singletons. The CDR3 has 16 residues. Looked up from germline, CDR1 is SQVTM and CDR2 is ANQGSEA. V shed 4 bases, J shed 3 bases, and the junction held 11 bases outside the gene matches. The TCR comes from an adult who received the AZD1222 COVID-19 vaccine. This material consisted of peripheral blood, taken 28 days after the second AZD1222 dose. The genes are TRBV29-1 and TRBJ2-3; the match to TRBD2 covers 9 bases. In DNA, the CDR3 is TGCAGCGTTGTTAGTAGCGGGAGCTTTGTTACAGATACGCAGTATTTT. Its translation is CSVVSSGSFVTDTQYF.